The clone carrying this TCR beta chain was seen a handful of times. The sample is drawn from a study of T-cell reconstitution after alpha-beta-depleted transplantation in children. For TCRbeta, the library was prepared with unique molecular identifiers. TCRdb analysed the PCR reads with MiXCR anew, one entry per CDR3 protein. The data show some 390,000 distinct CDR3 sequences, 20% seen once. The V gene end was trimmed by 4 bases and the J gene end by 5 bases; junction bases not matched to a gene: 0. From germline, CDR1 is MNHNS and CDR2 SASEGT. The CDR3 contains 14 residues. J is TRBJ2-2 and V is TRBV6-1, with TRBD2 matching over 11 bases. This TCR derives from a human donor who donated a stem cell graft to a child with acute myeloid leukemia. The material was PBMCs from the stem cell graft donor, obtained from the stem cell graft. The CDR3 is CASSVAGGTGELFF. The CDR3 bases are TGTGCCAGCAGTGTAGCGGGAGGGACCGGGGAGCTGTTTTTT.